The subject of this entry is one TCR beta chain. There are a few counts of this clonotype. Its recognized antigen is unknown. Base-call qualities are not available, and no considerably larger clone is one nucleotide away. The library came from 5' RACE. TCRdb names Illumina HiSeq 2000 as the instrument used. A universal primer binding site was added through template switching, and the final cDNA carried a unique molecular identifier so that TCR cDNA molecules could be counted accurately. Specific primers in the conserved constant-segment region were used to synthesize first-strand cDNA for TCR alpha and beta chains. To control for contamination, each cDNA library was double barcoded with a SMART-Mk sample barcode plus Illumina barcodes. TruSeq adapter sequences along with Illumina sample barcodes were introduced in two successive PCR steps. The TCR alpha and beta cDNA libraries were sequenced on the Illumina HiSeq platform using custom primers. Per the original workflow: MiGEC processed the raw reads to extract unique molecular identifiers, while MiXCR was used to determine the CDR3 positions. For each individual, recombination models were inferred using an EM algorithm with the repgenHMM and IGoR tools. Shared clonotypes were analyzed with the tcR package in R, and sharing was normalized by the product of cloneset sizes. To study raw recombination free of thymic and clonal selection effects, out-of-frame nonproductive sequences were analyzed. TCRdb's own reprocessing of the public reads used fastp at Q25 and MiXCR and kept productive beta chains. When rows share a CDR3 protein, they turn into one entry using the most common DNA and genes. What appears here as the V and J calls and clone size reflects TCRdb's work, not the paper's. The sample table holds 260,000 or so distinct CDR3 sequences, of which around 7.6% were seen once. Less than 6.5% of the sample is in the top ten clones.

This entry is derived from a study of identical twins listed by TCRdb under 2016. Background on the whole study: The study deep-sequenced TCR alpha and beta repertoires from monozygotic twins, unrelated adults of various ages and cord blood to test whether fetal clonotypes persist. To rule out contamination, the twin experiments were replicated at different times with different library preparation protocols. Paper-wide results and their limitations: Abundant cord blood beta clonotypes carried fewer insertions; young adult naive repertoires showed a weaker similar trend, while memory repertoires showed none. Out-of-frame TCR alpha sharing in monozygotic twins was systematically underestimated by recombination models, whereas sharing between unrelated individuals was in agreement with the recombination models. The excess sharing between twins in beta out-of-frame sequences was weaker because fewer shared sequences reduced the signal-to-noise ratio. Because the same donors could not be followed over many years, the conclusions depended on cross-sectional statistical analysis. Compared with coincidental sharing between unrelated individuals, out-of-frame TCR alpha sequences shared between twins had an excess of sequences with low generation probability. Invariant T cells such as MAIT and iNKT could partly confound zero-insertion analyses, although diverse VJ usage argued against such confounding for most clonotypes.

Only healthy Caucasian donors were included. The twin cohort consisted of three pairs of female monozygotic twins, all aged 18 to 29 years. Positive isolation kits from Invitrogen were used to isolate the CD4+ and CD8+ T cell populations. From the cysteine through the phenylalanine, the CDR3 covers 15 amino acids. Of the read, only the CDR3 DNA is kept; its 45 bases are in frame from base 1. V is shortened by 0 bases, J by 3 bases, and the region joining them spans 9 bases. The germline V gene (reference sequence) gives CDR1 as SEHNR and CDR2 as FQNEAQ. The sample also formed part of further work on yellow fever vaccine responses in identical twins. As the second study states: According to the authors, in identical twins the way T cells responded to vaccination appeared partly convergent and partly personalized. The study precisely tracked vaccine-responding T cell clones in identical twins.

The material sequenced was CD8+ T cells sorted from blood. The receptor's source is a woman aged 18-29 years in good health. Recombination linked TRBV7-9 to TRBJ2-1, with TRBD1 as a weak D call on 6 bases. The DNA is TGTGCCAGCAGCTTAGCGAGGGGGATCTACAATGAGCAGTTCTTC. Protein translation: CASSLARGIYNEQFF. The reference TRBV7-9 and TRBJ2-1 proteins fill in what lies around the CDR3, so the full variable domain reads DTGVSQNPRHKITKRGQNVTFRCDPISEHNRLYWYRQTLGQGPEFLTYFQNEAQLEKSRLLSDRFSAERPKGSFSTLEIQRTEQGDSAMYLCASSLARGIYNEQFFGPGTRLTVL.